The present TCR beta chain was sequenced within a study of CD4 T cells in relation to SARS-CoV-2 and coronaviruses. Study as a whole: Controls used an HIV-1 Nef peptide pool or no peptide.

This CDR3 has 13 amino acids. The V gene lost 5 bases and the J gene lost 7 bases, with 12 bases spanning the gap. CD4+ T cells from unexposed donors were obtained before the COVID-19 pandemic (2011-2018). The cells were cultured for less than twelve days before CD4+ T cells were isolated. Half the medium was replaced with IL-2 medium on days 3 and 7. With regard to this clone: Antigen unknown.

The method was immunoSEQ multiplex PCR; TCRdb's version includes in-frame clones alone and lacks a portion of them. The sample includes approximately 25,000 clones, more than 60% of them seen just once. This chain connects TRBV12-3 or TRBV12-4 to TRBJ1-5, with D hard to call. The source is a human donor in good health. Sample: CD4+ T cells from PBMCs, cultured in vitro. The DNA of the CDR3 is TGTGCCAGCAGTCTCACTCAGCGGCAGCCCCAGCATTTT. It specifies CASSLTQRQPQHF.